The 6 T cell receptor beta chains listed next were all sequenced from one sample in a study of blood T cell repertoires in COVID-19. Sequencing used immunoSEQ multiplex PCR; TCRdb keeps in-frame clones, though not all of them. The table lists under 200,000 clones, around nine tenths of them singletons. The material sequenced was peripheral blood. All receptors come from a man aged 45 to 65 with acute or convalescent COVID-19.

V usage is TRBV9 and J usage is TRBJ2-4; D gene uncertain. In germline, CDR1 is SGDLS, CDR2 YYNGEE. CDR3 length equals 15 residues. Deletions cut 0 bases from V and 2 bases from J, with 9 bases between. CDR3 in amino acids: CASSVGHQSKNIQYF. As DNA, the CDR3 is TGTGCCAGCAGCGTAGGGCACCAGTCCAAAAACATTCAGTACTTC. The full variable domain, in which reference TRBV9 and TRBJ2-4 provide the parts outside the CDR3, is DSGVTQTPKHLITATGQRVTLRCSPRSGDLSVYWYQQSLDQGLQFLIQYYNGEERAKGNILERFSAQQFPDLHSELNLSSLELGDSALYFCASSVGHQSKNIQYFGAGTRLSVL.

The chain links TRBV7-8 to TRBJ1-6; D is undetermined. The V gene lost 5 bases and the J gene lost 0 bases, with 11 bases spanning the gap. The germline gives CDR1 SGHVS, CDR2 FQNEAQ. The CDR3 is made up of 16 amino acids. The CDR3 coding sequence is TGTGCCAGCAGCCCCGAACAGAGCTCCTATAATTCACCCCTCCACTTT. It specifies CASSPEQSSYNSPLHF.

The CDR3 spells CASSPMTGGYNSPLHF. CDR3 coding DNA: TGTGCCAGCAGTCCCATGACTGGAGGGTATAATTCACCCCTCCACTTT. The gene calls are TRBV7-9 and TRBJ1-6; unclear D gene. This CDR3 is 16 amino acids long. The V gene lost 6 bases and the J gene lost 4 bases, with 16 bases spanning the gap. In germline, CDR1 is SEHNR, CDR2 FQNEAQ (reference sequence).

The V call is TRBV6-5, the J call TRBJ1-1; 8 bases fit TRBD1. V shed 7 bases, J shed 5 bases, and the junction held 12 bases outside the gene matches. Germline V gene sequence: CDR1 MNHEY, CDR2 SVGAGI. The CDR3 sequence is 15 residues long. The chain's CDR3 is CASTLSQGAKTEAFF. CDR3 coding DNA: TGTGCCAGCACCCTCTCCCAGGGGGCGAAGACTGAAGCTTTCTTT.

The chain recombines TRBV7-2 with TRBJ2-3, with D uncertain. The CDR3 is 12 amino acids. V lost 4 bases and J 9 bases, leaving 11 bases between the germline ends. CDR1 and CDR2 from the germline V gene are SGHTA and FQGNSA. This CDR3 is CASSSNTITQYF. The DNA for the CDR3 is TGTGCCAGCAGCTCCAACACCATAACGCAGTATTTT.

The table lists this clone with a few counts. This chain connects TRBV11-2 to TRBJ1-2; D perhaps matches TRBD1 (6 bases). The germline gives CDR1 SGHAT, CDR2 FQNNGV. This CDR3 has 16 amino acids. The V end lost 2 bases, the J end lost 1 base, and 14 bases lay between the germline ends. This CDR3 reads CASSLLPRQDNYGYTF. The CDR3 DNA sequence: TGTGCCAGCAGCTTACTACCGAGACAGGATAACTATGGCTACACCTTC.